This TCR beta chain appears in the sequencing data of a study of T cell repertoires and Cas9 in healthy adults. Study-wide context: SpCas9-reactive CD4 and CD8 T cells were characterized for potency, cytotoxicity and lineage.

Study-wide findings and caveats: SpCas9-reactive effector T cells were reportedly restrained in vitro by SpCas9-reactive regulatory T cells.

CDR1 and CDR2 from the germline V gene are SGHAT and FQNNGV. Losses at the gene ends were 1 base for V and 9 bases for J; bases not matched to a gene: 7. The CDR3 is 16 residues long. Comments on this clone: The target antigen is unknown.

Generated by immunoSEQ multiplex PCR, the TCRdb table keeps only in-frame clones and is missing some. Here the sample spans fewer than 25,000 clones, roughly nine tenths being singletons. The chain has TRBV11-2 and TRBJ2-1; 12 bases align to TRBD2. This receptor was obtained from a human donor in good health. The sequencing sample was made of CD4+ effector T cells (CD127+, CD25-, CD137-, CD154-) from PBMCs; culture status not recorded. This chain's CDR3 is CASSLVGTSGGSEQFF. Written as DNA, the CDR3 is TGTGCCAGCAGCTTAGTGGGTACTAGCGGGGGGTCTGAGCAGTTCTTC.